Reported below is one T cell receptor beta chain. Its specific antigen is unknown. Per-nucleotide qualities are absent, and no much larger clonotype sits a single base away. Including cysteine and phenylalanine, the CDR3 has 15 amino acids. Only CDR3 DNA is held: 45 bases, read in frame from base 1. V ends up 1 base short and J 2 bases short, with an unmatched junction base count of 5. CDR1 SEHNR and CDR2 FQNEAQ were looked up in the germline V gene (reference sequence). These data are taken from a study of blood T cell repertoires in COVID-19 (dated by TCRdb to 2018 to 2021). For the wider study: Samples covering the acute and convalescent phases of COVID-19 were provided by collaborators in the United States, Italy and Spain. Samples were obtained from the ongoing ImmuneRACE study (first 160 participants) and from 1,200 or so subjects provided by 6 global collaborators. The prospective study material was composed of cDNA or gDNA derived from T cells, B-cell-depleted T cells, or PBMCs. The repertoires were released in a freely available public database intended as a resource for research on the immune response to SARS-CoV-2. The dataset comprised deeply sampled blood TCRbeta repertoires from subjects exposed to, actively infected with, or recovered from COVID-19. Nearly every sample came with metadata listing a de-identified subject ID, COVID-19 status, age in years and sex. Where available, HLA class I and class II types were taken from metadata supplied by the sample provider and were not determined by assay-based typing.

Each collaborating institution followed its own protocols to collect whole blood in K2EDTA tubes. For TCRbeta analysis, collaborators shipped samples as frozen whole blood, isolated PBMCs, or DNA extracted from either of those sample types. General study outcomes and caveats: How much clinical and demographic metadata was included differed by source and by participant, and the metadata was provided uncurated.

The immunoSEQ Assay, a bias-controlled multiplex PCR, was used to amplify TCRbeta CDR3 regions from genomic DNA. For the original study's pipeline: Within the assay, amplification of reference gene primers was used to estimate how many nucleated cells each sample contained. To quantify the absolute abundance of each unique TCRbeta CDR3 rearrangement, sequence reads were collapsed and filtered. Productive Simpson clonality was computed per sample as the square root of Simpson's diversity index over productive rearrangements. TCRdb took this table from immuneACCESS and kept in-frame rearrangements with V and J called. Such tables lack part of the clones; where checked against another copy, unresolved V genes explain under half of the gap, and the rest is unexplained. From that table come the V and J calls and clone size; the DNA was used to work out D and trimming. This sample comprises hundreds of thousands of clones, 80% to 90% of them detected only once. 0.65% to 0.85% of the sample lies in the top ten.

This receptor chain uses TRBV7-9 and TRBJ2-7, with 7 junctional bases fitting TRBD2. This TCR was sampled from a man in his forties with acute or convalescent COVID-19. Sequenced material: peripheral blood. The DNA reads TGTGCCAGCAGCTTAGGCGGGAGAAGGCCCTACGAGCAGTACTTC. Its protein reads: CASSLGGRRPYEQYF.